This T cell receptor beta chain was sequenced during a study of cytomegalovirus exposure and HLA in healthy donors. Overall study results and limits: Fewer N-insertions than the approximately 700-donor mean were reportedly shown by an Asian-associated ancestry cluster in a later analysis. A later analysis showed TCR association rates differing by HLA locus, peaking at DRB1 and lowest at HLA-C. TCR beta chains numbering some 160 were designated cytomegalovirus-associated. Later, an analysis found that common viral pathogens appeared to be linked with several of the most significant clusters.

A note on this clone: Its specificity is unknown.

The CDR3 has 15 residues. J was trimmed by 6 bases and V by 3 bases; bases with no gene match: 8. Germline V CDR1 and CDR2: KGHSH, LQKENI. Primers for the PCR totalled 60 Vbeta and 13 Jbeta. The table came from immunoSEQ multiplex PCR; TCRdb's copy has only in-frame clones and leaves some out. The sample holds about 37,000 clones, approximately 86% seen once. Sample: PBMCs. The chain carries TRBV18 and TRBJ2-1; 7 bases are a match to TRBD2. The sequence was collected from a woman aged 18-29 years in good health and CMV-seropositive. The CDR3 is CASSPRASGGNEQFF. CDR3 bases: TGTGCCAGCTCACCTAGGGCTAGCGGCGGCAATGAGCAGTTCTTC. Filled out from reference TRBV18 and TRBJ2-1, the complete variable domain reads NAGVMQNPRHLVRRRGQEARLRCSPMKGHSHVYWYRQLPEEGLKFMVYLQKENIIDESGMPKERFSAEFPKEGPSILRIQQVVRGDSAAYFCASSPRASGGNEQFFGPGTRLTVL.